A single sample gave rise to the 3 T cell receptor beta chains below, sequenced in a study of cytomegalovirus exposure and HLA in healthy donors. Profiled with immunoSEQ multiplex PCR; TCRdb holds only in-frame clones, not every one. In the table there are approximately 65,000 clones, approximately 97% of which are singletons. The sample consisted of PBMCs. These receptors all stem from a man younger than 35 in good health and CMV-seronegative.

The rearrangement joins TRBV6-5 to TRBJ2-3, with 10 bases lining up with TRBD1. This CDR3 comprises 14 residues. Looked up from germline, CDR1 is MNHEY and CDR2 is SVGAGI. V lost 6 bases, J lost 2 bases, and 2 bases stayed unmatched. The CDR3 loop is CASRDRGITDTQYF. The CDR3 region has the DNA TGTGCCAGCAGGGACAGGGGGATCACAGATACGCAGTATTTT.

The V gene is TRBV6-4, the J gene TRBJ2-7; TRBD1 is a possible D gene (6 bases). The CDR3 length is 13 residues. The V and J ends lost 7 bases and 4 bases respectively, with 14 bases between them. The germline CDR1 and CDR2 sequences are MRHNA and SNTAGT. The CDR3, as DNA: TGTGCCAGCAACCGGGACATTGTTTACGAGCAGTACTTC. Its translation: CASNRDIVYEQYF.

V and J are TRBV5-4 and TRBJ2-7; 15 nucleotides align to TRBD2. Germline lookup yields CDR1 SGHNT and CDR2 YYREEE (reference sequence). V shed 3 bases and J 5 bases; nucleotides not matched to a gene: 6. This CDR3 has 16 amino acids. The CDR3 DNA follows: TGTGCCAGCAGCTCGCCGGGACTAGCGGGGGGCCACGAGCAGTACTTC. Amino acids: CASSSPGLAGGHEQYF.